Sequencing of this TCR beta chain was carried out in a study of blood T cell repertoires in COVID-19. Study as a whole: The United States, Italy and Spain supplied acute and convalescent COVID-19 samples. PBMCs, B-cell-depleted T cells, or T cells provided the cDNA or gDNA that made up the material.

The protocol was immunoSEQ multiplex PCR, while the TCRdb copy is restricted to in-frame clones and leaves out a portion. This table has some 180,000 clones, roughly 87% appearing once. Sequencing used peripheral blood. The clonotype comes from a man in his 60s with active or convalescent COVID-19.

The CDR3: CSVARQGRADTQYF. The CDR3 region has the DNA TGCAGCGTTGCCCGACAGGGAAGGGCAGATACGCAGTATTTT. The V call is TRBV29-1, the J call TRBJ2-3; TRBD1 aligns across 7 bases. Germline V CDR1 and CDR2: SQVTM, ANQGSEA. V trimming: 4 bases; J trimming: 4 bases; junction bases outside the gene matches: 8. CDR3 length equals 14 residues.